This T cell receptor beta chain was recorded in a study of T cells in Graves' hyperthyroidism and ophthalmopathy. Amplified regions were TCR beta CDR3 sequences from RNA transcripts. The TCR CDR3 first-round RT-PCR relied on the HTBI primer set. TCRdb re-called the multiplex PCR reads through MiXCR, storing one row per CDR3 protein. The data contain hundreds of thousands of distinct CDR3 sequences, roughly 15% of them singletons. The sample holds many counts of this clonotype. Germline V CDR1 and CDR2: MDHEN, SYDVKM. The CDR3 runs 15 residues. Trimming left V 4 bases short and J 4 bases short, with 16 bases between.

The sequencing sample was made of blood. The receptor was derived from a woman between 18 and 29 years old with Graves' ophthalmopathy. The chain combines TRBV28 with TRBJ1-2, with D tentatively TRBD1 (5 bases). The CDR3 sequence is CASSYGLSGAYGYTF. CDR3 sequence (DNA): TGTGCCAGCAGTTACGGTCTCTCTGGGGCCTATGGCTACACCTTC.